Detailed here is one T cell receptor beta chain. Its antigen is unknown. This sample is drawn from a study of blood T cells in healthy people across ages. At the level of the study: Template switching captured about one barcoded beta molecule per two T cells.

The second PCR ran about 6 to 11 cycles with a sample-barcoded 5' primer and J-beta primers. The template-switch adaptor, which had 12 random nucleotides, put a tag on each cDNA molecule. From the 5' RACE reads, TCRdb called clonotypes with MiXCR, one entry per CDR3 protein. The repertoire includes 650,000 to 800,000 distinct CDR3 sequences, 40% to 50% of them detected once, and around 21% sits in the top ten. Study conclusions and caveats: Not knowing donor CMV status may have confounded expanded clonotype changes.

The germline V gene has CDR1 MNHNS and CDR2 SASEGT. This CDR3 has 18 amino acids. V trimming: 3 bases; J trimming: 5 bases; junction bases outside the gene matches: 9. This receptor was taken from a man aged 55 to 70 in good health. The chain is built from TRBV6-1 and TRBJ2-1, with TRBD2 matching over 14 bases. Sequenced: blood. CDR3 amino acids: CASSERLAGGPKDNEQFF. The CDR3 bases are TGTGCCAGCAGTGAGCGACTAGCGGGGGGGCCAAAGGACAATGAGCAGTTCTTC.